The 22 T cell receptor beta chains given below trace back to one sample, sequenced in a study of OX40 agonist ivuxolimab in advanced cancers. Only in-frame clones appear in the TCRdb table, and some are missing; sequencing was by immunoSEQ multiplex PCR. This sample has tens of thousands of clones, with over 75% found just once. Sample: CD4+ or CD8+ T cells sorted from blood, taken in a trial of the OX40 agonist ivuxolimab. Source of these receptors: an adult with an advanced solid tumor such as melanoma, head and neck, liver or kidney cancer.

This chain connects TRBV7-9 to TRBJ2-5, with no clear D. Germline-derived CDR1 and CDR2 are SEHNR and FQNEAQ (reference sequence). Trimming took 6 bases from V and 0 from J, leaving 8 bases between them. This CDR3 comprises 13 residues. The CDR3 DNA follows: TGTGCCAGCAGACAGAAAAACCAAGAGACCCAGTACTTC. It is translated as CASRQKNQETQYF.

The table lists this clone with a few counts. The gene calls are TRBV28 and TRBJ2-2; 7 bases line up with TRBD1. V was clipped by 6 bases and J by 5 bases; unmatched bases: 9. Per germline, CDR1 MDHEN and CDR2 SYDVKM. This CDR3 is 15 amino acids long. This CDR3 reads CASRQGTVNTGELFF. The CDR3 coding sequence is TGTGCCAGCAGGCAAGGGACAGTCAATACCGGGGAGCTGTTTTTT.

The chain has TRBV28 and TRBJ1-2; 8 bases are a match to TRBD1. Losses at the gene ends were 4 bases for V and 1 base for J; bases not matched to a gene: 8. Germline V CDR1 and CDR2: MDHEN, SYDVKM. This CDR3 region has 16 residues. Here the CDR3 DNA reads TGTGCCAGCAGTTACCCGGGACAGGATCTTAACTATGGCTACACCTTC. It translates to CASSYPGQDLNYGYTF.

The gene calls are TRBV13 and TRBJ2-7; D might be TRBD1 or TRBD2, each matching 5 bases. The germline V gene has CDR1 PRHDT and CDR2 FYEKMQ (reference sequence). This CDR3 is 13 amino acids long. Trimming took off 5 bases at V and 3 bases at J, with 11 bases between the two ends. CDR3 bases: TGTGCCAGCAGCCTTAGGGACGACTACGAGCAGTACTTC. Its protein is CASSLRDDYEQYF.

The chain joins TRBV9 to TRBJ2-6; D is unclear. Germline-derived CDR1 and CDR2 are SGDLS and YYNGEE. V lost 0 bases and J lost 1, with 2 bases in between. The CDR3 runs 14 residues. The CDR3 here is CASSVGSGANVLTF. The CDR3 DNA sequence: TGTGCCAGCAGCGTAGGTTCTGGGGCCAACGTCCTGACTTTC.

The chain has TRBV15 and TRBJ1-5; D gene unclear. The CDR3 is 15 residues long. Germline loops: CDR1 LNHNV, CDR2 YYDKDF (reference sequence). V lost 5 bases, J lost 0 bases, and 11 bases lay in between. DNA for the CDR3: TGTGCCACCAGCCCATGGACGGATAGCAATCAGCCCCAGCATTTT. Translated, it gives CATSPWTDSNQPQHF.

The chain combines TRBV9 with TRBJ1-1; D gene uncertain. Germline-derived CDR1 and CDR2 are SGDLS and YYNGEE. The length of the CDR3 is 12 residues. The V and J ends lost 0 bases and 4 bases respectively, with 4 bases between them. The CDR3 loop reads CASSVVGTEAFF. Here the CDR3 DNA reads TGTGCCAGCAGCGTAGTGGGCACTGAAGCTTTCTTT.

The chain joins TRBV28 to TRBJ2-2; TRBD2 aligns across 9 bases. Unmatched junction bases numbered 17, after V lost 6 bases and J lost 15 bases. CDR3 size: 15 residues. Germline V gene data show CDR1 as MDHEN and CDR2 as SYDVKM. CDR3 in DNA: TGTGCCAGCAGCACGACTAGCGGCTCAACGGAAGCTGTGTTTTTT. Amino acid sequence: CASSTTSGSTEAVFF.

This chain links TRBV5-4 with TRBJ2-7; 11 nucleotides line up with TRBD2. The CDR3 sequence is 14 residues long. J was trimmed by 6 bases and V by 7 bases; bases with no gene match: 9. The germline V gene encodes CDR1 SGHNT and CDR2 YYREEE (reference sequence). Here the CDR3 reads CASGRLAGQSEQYF. CDR3 DNA sequence: TGTGCCAGCGGCAGACTAGCGGGACAGAGCGAGCAGTACTTC.

As DNA, the CDR3 is TGTGCCAGCAGTTCTACGCGGGGTTATAGCAATCAGCCCCAGCATTTT. Its protein is CASSSTRGYSNQPQHF. The chain joins TRBV28 to TRBJ1-5; no definite D call. This CDR3 is 16 amino acids long. CDR1 is MDHEN, CDR2 SYDVKM, per germline. Trimming left V 4 bases short and J 0 bases short, with 13 bases between.

The count of this clone is one. CDR3 DNA: TGCGCCAGCAGCCAAGAGCTAGGGTCGGATGAGCAGTTCTTC. Translation gives CASSQELGSDEQFF. The chain recombines TRBV4-3 with TRBJ2-1; no firm D call. V gave up 0 bases and J gave up 8 bases, with 11 bases separating them. The CDR3 contains 14 residues. Germline V lookup: CDR1 LGHNA, CDR2 YSLEER.

The J gene is TRBJ1-5, the V gene TRBV6-1, with D unresolved. This CDR3 comprises 12 residues. Looked up from germline, CDR1 is MNHNS and CDR2 is SASEGT. V was clipped by 2 bases and J by 6 bases, with 5 bases between them. In DNA, the CDR3 is TGTGCCAGCAGTGAATTCGGTCAGCCCCAGCATTTT. Encoded protein: CASSEFGQPQHF.

The chain is built from TRBV29-1 and TRBJ1-3, with no clear D. CDR1 SQVTM and CDR2 ANQGSEA come from the germline V gene. The CDR3 is 14 amino acids. Deletions cut 7 bases from V and 0 bases from J, with 13 bases between. The CDR3 region is CSGRMDSSGNTIYF. CDR3 in DNA: TGCAGCGGGCGGATGGATTCCTCTGGAAACACCATATATTTT.

The chain uses TRBV13 and TRBJ1-5; D ambiguous. This CDR3 is built from 12 residues. Trimming pared 0 bases from V and 6 bases from J, leaving 3 bases between. Germline CDR1 PRHDT, CDR2 FYEKMQ (reference sequence). The CDR3, as DNA: TGTGCCAGCAGCTTAGGGGCTCAGCCCCAGCATTTT. Amino acids: CASSLGAQPQHF.

The chain uses TRBV29-1 and TRBJ1-2, with D possibly matching TRBD1 (5 bases). Germline-derived CDR1 and CDR2 are SQVTM and ANQGSEA. The V end lost 3 bases, the J end lost 7 bases, and 15 bases lay between the germline ends. The CDR3 runs 13 residues. The DNA of the CDR3 is TGCAGCGTTGAGGCAGGGCTGTACGGTGGCTACACCTTC. This encodes CSVEAGLYGGYTF. Supplemented by reference TRBV29-1 and TRBJ1-2, the full variable domain reads SAVISQKPSRDICQRGTSLTIQCQVDSQVTMMFWYRQQPGQSLTLIATANQGSEATYESGFVIDKFPISRPNLTFSTLTVSNMSPEDSSIYLCSVEAGLYGGYTFGSGTRLTVV.

The chain joins TRBV5-4 to TRBJ2-1; a weak D match, TRBD2 (6 bases). Germline CDR1 and CDR2: SGHNT and YYREEE (reference sequence). Trimming stripped 2 bases from V and 5 bases from J, with 11 bases between. The CDR3 is 14 residues long. The CDR3 DNA sequence: TGTGCCAGCAGCTTTAGCGGACTTGACAATGAGCAGTTCTTC. Its translation is CASSFSGLDNEQFF.

The J gene is TRBJ2-7, the V gene TRBV18; TRBD2 matches 8 bases. Unmatched junction bases numbered 3, after V lost 1 base and J lost 4 bases. The CDR3 is 14 amino acids. Germline assignment: CDR1 KGHSH and CDR2 LQKENI. The CDR3 DNA follows: TGTGCCAGCTCACCACGGTTAGCGGGGTACGAGCAGTACTTC. Protein product: CASSPRLAGYEQYF.

The chain has TRBV19 and TRBJ2-1, with D perhaps matching TRBD2 (6 bases). The CDR3 extends over 12 amino acids. Trimming stripped 9 bases from V and 7 bases from J, with 13 bases between. From germline, CDR1 is LNHDA and CDR2 SQIVND (reference sequence). CDR3 loop: CASGSRGNEQFF. For the CDR3, the DNA is TGTGCCAGCGGGAGCCGGGGTAATGAGCAGTTCTTC.

This rearrangement joins TRBV4-1 to TRBJ2-5; possibly TRBD1 or TRBD2 for D (5 bases each). CDR1 is MGHRA and CDR2 is YSYEKL in the germline V gene. The CDR3 totals 14 residues. Trimming removed 4 bases at V and 5 bases at J, with 14 bases between. CDR3 residues: CASSLTGTGETQYF. The CDR3 nucleotides are TGCGCCAGCAGCCTCACCGGGACCGGGGAGACCCAGTACTTC.

V usage is TRBV13 and J usage is TRBJ2-7, with a tentative D call TRBD1 (5 bases). The germline V and J ends were trimmed by 3 bases and 6 bases, with 9 bases remaining between them. CDR3 length: 12 residues. CDR1 is PRHDT, CDR2 FYEKMQ, per germline (reference sequence). CDR3 nucleotides: TGTGCCAGCAGCTTGGGGCAGGCCGAGCAGTACTTC. Protein sequence: CASSLGQAEQYF. Variable domain in full (rest from reference TRBV13 and TRBJ2-7): AAGVIQSPRHLIKEKRETATLKCYPIPRHDTVYWYQQGPGQDPQFLISFYEKMQSDKGSIPDRFSAQQFSDYHSELNMSSLELGDSALYFCASSLGQAEQYFGPGTRLTVT.

The CDR3 DNA follows: TGCGCCAGCAGCCTCCGCAGGTTTGGCCAGCCCCAGCATTTT. Translation gives CASSLRRFGQPQHF. The chain is built from TRBV4-1 and TRBJ1-5; no clear D. Germline CDR1 is MGHRA and CDR2 is YSYEKL. V was clipped by 4 bases and J by 7 bases, with 14 bases between them. The CDR3 covers 14 residues.

The chain has TRBV2 and TRBJ2-2, with 11 positions matching TRBD2. The germline V gene encodes CDR1 SNHLY and CDR2 FYNNEI. CDR3 length equals 17 residues. J was trimmed by 5 bases and V by 4 bases; bases with no gene match: 9. CDR3 sequence: CASSVILAGVPTGELFF. CDR3 in DNA: TGTGCCAGCAGTGTCATACTAGCGGGAGTACCAACCGGGGAGCTGTTTTTT. Looking up the rest from reference TRBV2 and TRBJ2-2 gives the full variable domain: EPEVTQTPSHQVTQMGQEVILRCVPISNHLYFYWYRQILGQKVEFLVSFYNNEISEKSEIFDDQFSVERPDGSNFTLKIRSTKLEDSAMYFCASSVILAGVPTGELFFGEGSRLTVL.